This T cell receptor (beta chain) was found in a study of blood T cell repertoires in COVID-19 (TCRdb year 2020). Study-wide context: The collaborator samples originated in the United States, Italy and Spain and spanned the acute and convalescent phases of COVID-19. Deeply sampled blood TCRbeta repertoires from subjects exposed to, actively infected with, or recovered from COVID-19 were included in the dataset. The material from the prospective study consisted of cDNA or gDNA derived from T cells, B-cell-depleted T cells, or PBMCs. Samples came from the ongoing ImmuneRACE study (first 160 participants) plus 1,254 subjects from 6 global collaborators. Where available, HLA class I and class II types were obtained from metadata supplied by the sample provider rather than from assay-based typing. The repertoires were released in a freely available public database meant as a resource for research on the immune response to SARS-CoV-2. The sample metadata nearly always contained a de-identified subject ID, COVID-19 status, age in years and sex.

Results the study describes overall, beyond this receptor: The amount of clinical and demographic metadata varied by source and participant and was provided uncurated.

In the prospective study, participants were roughly 18 to 89 years old, resided in about 25 geographic areas of the United States, and were enrolled through a virtual design. In the prospective study, participants were assigned to cohorts based on the clinical history participants reported in a screening survey and a study questionnaire. Exposed participants had been in contact with someone with a PCR-confirmed or clinician-diagnosed COVID-19 case within 2 weeks of study entry. In the prospective study, whole blood, serum and a nasopharyngeal or oropharyngeal swab were collected from each participant by mobile phlebotomists. Over a roughly 2-month period, participants in the prospective study had the option of providing additional blood draws and questionnaires. Before DNA extraction, blood samples from the prospective study were shipped at room temperature or frozen. The immunoSEQ Assay, a bias-controlled multiplex PCR, was used to amplify TCRbeta CDR3 regions from genomic DNA. In the authors' own workflow: Nucleated cell counts per sample were estimated from amplification of reference gene primers within the assay. To quantify the absolute abundance of each unique TCRbeta CDR3 rearrangement, sequence reads were collapsed and filtered. For each sample, productive Simpson clonality was calculated as the square root of Simpson's diversity index across productive rearrangements. The immuneACCESS repertoire file appears here via TCRdb, limited to in-frame rearrangements. These files lack a portion of the clones; in checked studies, under half of the deficit traces to unresolved V genes, and the cause of the others is not known. V and J calls and clone size are those listed in that table; D and trimming were worked out from the DNA. The sample table records a few hundred thousand clones; about 88% of these occur just once. Of the sample, less than 1.5% falls within the top ten clones.

A remark on this clone: Its cognate antigen has yet to be identified. No much larger clone exists at a distance of one base, and base qualities are not known.

Looking up the germline V gene (reference sequence) yields CDR1 SGHKS and CDR2 YYEKEE. There are 16 amino acids in the CDR3, from cysteine to phenylalanine inclusive. Only CDR3 DNA remains: 48 bases, in frame from the first base. V lost 5 bases and J lost 4 bases, and the count of bases not matched to a germline gene is 12. In this chain, TRBV5-5 is recombined with TRBJ1-5, with 7 bases aligning to TRBD1. The sequence came from a woman between 18 and 29 years old who had been exposed to COVID-19. Sequencing was done on a sample of PBMCs or T cells enriched from blood (not recorded which). The base sequence is TGTGCCAGCAGATTAGACAGGGAACTGAAGAATCAGCCCCAGCATTTT. Translated, it gives CASRLDRELKNQPQHF. When the CDR3 is completed using the reference TRBV5-5 and TRBJ1-5 genes on either side, the full variable domain is DAGVTQSPTHLIKTRGQQVTLRCSPISGHKSVSWYQQVLGQGPQFIFQYYEKEERGRGNFPDRFSARQFPNYSSELNVNALLLGDSALYLCASRLDRELKNQPQHFGDGTRLSIL.